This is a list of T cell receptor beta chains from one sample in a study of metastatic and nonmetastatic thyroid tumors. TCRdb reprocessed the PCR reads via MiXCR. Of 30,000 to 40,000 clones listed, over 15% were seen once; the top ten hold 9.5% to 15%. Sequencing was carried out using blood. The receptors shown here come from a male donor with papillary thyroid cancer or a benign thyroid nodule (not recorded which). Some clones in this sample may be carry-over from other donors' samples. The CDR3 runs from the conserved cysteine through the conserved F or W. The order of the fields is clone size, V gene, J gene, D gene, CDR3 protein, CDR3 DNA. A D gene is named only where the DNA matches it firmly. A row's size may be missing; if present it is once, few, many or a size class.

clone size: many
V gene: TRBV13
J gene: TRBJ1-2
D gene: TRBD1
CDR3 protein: CASSERGRTDYGYTF
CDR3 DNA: TGTGCCAGCAGCGAGAGGGGGCGCACGGACTATGGCTACACCTTC

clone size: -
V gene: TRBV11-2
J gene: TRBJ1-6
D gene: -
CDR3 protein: CASSLVIVTSPLHF
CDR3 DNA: TGTGCCAGCAGCTTAGTAATAGTGACTTCACCCCTCCACTTT

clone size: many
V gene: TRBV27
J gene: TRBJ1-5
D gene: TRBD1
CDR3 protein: CASRLGTANQPQHF
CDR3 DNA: TGTGCCAGCAGGCTCGGGACAGCCAATCAGCCCCAGCATTTT

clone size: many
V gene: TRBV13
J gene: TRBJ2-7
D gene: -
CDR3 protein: CASSSDGGTAGPGSSDEQYF
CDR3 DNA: TGTGCCAGCAGCTCCGACGGGGGGACAGCGGGACCGGGATCGAGTGACGAGCAGTACTTC

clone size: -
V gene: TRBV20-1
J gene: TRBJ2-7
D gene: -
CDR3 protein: CSAKRNSAYEQYF
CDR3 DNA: TGCAGTGCTAAACGGAATAGCGCTTACGAGCAGTACTTC

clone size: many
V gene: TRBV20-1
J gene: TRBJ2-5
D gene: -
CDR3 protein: CSTQKGAGGTGRETQYF
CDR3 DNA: TGCAGTACACAAAAGGGAGCCGGGGGAACAGGGCGAGAGACCCAGTACTTC

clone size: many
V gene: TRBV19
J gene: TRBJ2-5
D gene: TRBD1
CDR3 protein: CASSEGQQETQYF
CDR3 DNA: TGTGCCAGTAGTGAGGGACAGCAAGAGACCCAGTACTTC

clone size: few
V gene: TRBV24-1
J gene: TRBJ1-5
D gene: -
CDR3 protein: CATSYGHVNQPQHF
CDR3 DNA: TGTGCCACCAGTTACGGACATGTTAATCAGCCCCAGCATTTT

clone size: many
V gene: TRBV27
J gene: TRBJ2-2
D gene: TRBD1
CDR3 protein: CASSFRDRNGELFF
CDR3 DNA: TGTGCCAGCAGTTTCCGGGACAGGAACGGGGAGCTGTTTTTT

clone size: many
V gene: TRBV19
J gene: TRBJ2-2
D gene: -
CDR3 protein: CAVQGGNTGELFF
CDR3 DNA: TGTGCCGTCCAGGGAGGGAACACCGGGGAGCTGTTTTTT

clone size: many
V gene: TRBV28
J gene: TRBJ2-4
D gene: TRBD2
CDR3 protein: CASRGLAGGRNIQYF
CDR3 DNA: TGTGCCAGCAGGGGACTAGCGGGAGGGCGGAACATTCAGTACTTC

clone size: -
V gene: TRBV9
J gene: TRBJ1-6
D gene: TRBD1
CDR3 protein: CASSDLQGVENSPLHF
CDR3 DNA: TGTGCCAGCAGCGACCTACAGGGGGTAGAAAATTCACCCCTCCACTTT

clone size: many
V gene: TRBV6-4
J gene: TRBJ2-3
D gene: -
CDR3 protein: CASSLSQGSSTDTQYF
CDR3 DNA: TGTGCCAGCAGTCTTTCTCAGGGTAGTTCGACAGATACGCAGTATTTT

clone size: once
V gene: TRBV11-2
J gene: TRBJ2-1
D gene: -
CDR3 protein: CASSPSQMAGPNEQFF
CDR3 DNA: TGTGCCAGCAGCCCAAGTCAGATGGCGGGACCCAATGAGCAGTTCTTC

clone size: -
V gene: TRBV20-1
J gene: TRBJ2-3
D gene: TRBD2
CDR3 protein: CSAHLAGGADTQYF
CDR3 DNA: TGCAGTGCTCATTTAGCGGGAGGCGCAGATACGCAGTATTTT

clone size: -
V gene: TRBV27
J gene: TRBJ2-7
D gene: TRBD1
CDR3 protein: CASSLSNTGAYEQYF
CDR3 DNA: TGTGCCAGCAGTTTATCGAACACAGGGGCCTACGAGCAGTACTTC

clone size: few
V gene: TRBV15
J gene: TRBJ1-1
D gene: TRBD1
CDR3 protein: CATSKGQGAMGAFF
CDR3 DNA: TGCGCCACCAGCAAGGGACAGGGTGCAATGGGAGCTTTCTTT

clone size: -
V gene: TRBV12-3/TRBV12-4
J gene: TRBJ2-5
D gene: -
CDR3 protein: CASSLLGAGSETQYF
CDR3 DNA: TGTGCCAGCAGTTTGTTGGGGGCAGGGTCGGAGACCCAGTACTTC

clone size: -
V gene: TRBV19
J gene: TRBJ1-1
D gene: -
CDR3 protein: CASRTAGKTTEAFF
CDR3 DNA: TGTGCCAGTAGGACGGCAGGGAAAACCACTGAAGCTTTCTTT

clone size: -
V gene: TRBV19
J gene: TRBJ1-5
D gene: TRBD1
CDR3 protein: CASSTTGTGALSNQPQHF
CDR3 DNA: TGTGCCAGTAGTACCACCGGGACAGGGGCTCTTAGCAATCAGCCCCAGCATTTT

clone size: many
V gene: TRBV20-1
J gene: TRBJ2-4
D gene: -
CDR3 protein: CSAPRDGANIQYF
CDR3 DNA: TGCAGTGCTCCCCGGGACGGGGCAAACATTCAGTACTTC

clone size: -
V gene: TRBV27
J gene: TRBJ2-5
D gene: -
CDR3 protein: CASSLSHSSRETQYF
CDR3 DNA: TGTGCCAGCAGTTTATCCCACTCTAGCAGGGAGACCCAGTACTTC

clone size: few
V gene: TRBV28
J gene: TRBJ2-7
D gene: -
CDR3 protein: CASREGFSYEQYF
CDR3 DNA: TGTGCCAGCAGAGAGGGTTTCTCCTACGAGCAGTACTTC

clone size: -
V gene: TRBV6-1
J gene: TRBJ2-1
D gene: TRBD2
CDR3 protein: CASSRTSGEGNGQFF
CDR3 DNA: TGTGCCAGCAGCAGGACTAGCGGGGAAGGAAATGGACAGTTCTTC

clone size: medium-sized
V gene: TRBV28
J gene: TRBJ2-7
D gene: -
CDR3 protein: CASSFPRDGYEQYF
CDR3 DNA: TGTGCCAGCAGTTTCCCCCGGGACGGATACGAGCAGTACTTC

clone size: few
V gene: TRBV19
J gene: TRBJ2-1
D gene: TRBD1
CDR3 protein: CASNQQGVAYNEQFF
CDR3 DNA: TGTGCAAGTAATCAACAGGGGGTGGCATACAATGAGCAGTTCTTC

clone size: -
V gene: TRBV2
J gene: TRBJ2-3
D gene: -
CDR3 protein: CASSYSSGSDTQYF
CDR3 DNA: TGTGCCAGCAGTTATAGTTCTGGGTCTGATACGCAGTATTTT

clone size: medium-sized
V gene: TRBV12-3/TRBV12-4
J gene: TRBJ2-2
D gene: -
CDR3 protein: CASSYRVNTGELFF
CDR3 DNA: TGTGCCAGCAGCTACAGGGTTAACACCGGGGAGCTGTTTTTT

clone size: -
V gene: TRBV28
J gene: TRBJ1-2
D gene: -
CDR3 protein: CASSPPQGREYGYTF
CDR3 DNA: TGTGCCAGCAGTCCTCCACAGGGTAGGGAATATGGCTACACCTTC

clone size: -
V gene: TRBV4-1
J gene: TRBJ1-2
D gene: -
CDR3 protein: CASSQEGEGYGYTF
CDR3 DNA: TGCGCCAGCAGCCAAGAGGGGGAGGGTTATGGCTACACCTTC

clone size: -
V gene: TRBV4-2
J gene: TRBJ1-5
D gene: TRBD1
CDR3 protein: CASSQDSRTGQKRNQPQHF
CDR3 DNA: TGTGCCAGCAGCCAAGATTCCCGGACAGGGCAGAAGCGCAATCAGCCCCAGCATTTT

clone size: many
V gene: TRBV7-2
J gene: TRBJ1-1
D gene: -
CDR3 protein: CASSRELNTEAFF
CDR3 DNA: TGTGCCAGCAGCAGGGAGTTGAACACTGAAGCTTTCTTT

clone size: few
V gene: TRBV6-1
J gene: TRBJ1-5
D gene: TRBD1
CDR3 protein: CASTPDRAGNQPQHF
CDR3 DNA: TGTGCCAGCACTCCGGACAGGGCGGGCAATCAGCCCCAGCATTTT

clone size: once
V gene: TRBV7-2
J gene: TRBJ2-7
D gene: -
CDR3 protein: CASSLAGGQASYEQYF
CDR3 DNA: TGTGCCAGCAGCTTAGCGGGAGGACAGGCTTCCTACGAGCAGTACTTC

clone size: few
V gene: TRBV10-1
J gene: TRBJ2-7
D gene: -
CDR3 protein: CASSHGPPPYEQYF
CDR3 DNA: TGCGCCAGCAGCCATGGACCCCCACCCTACGAGCAGTACTTC

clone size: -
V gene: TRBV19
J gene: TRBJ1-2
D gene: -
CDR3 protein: CASSIWGAYGYTF
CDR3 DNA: TGTGCCAGTAGTATTTGGGGTGCTTATGGCTACACCTTC

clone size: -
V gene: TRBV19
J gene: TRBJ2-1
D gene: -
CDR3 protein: CASSIDTRGGEQFF
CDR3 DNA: TGTGCCAGTAGTATAGACACTAGGGGGGGTGAGCAGTTCTTC

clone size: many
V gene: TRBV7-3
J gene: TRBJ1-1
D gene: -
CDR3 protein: CASSRLKNTEAFF
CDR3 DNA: TGTGCCAGCAGCCGGCTGAAGAACACTGAAGCTTTCTTT

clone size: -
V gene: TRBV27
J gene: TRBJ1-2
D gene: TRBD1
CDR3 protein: CASSSPPGTGVMSLYGHTF
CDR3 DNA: TGTGCCAGCAGTTCCCCTCCCGGTACAGGGGTTATGTCTTTGTATGGCCACACCTTC

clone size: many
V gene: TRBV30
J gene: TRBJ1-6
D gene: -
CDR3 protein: CAWSTGYGSPLHF
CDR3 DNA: TGTGCCTGGAGTACGGGGTATGGTTCACCCCTCCACTTT

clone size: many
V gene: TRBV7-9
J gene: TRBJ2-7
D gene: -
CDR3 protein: CASLGPGASSYEQYF
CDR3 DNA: TGTGCCAGCCTCGGACCAGGGGCGAGCTCCTACGAGCAGTACTTC

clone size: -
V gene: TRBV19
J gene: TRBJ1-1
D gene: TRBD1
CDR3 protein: CASSSTGDTEAFF
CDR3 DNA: TGTGCCAGTAGTAGTACAGGGGACACTGAAGCTTTCTTT

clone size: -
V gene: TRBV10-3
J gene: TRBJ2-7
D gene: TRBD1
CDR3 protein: CAISGIPDRGSISYEQYF
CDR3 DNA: TGTGCCATCAGTGGGATACCCGACAGGGGTTCTATCAGCTACGAGCAGTACTTC

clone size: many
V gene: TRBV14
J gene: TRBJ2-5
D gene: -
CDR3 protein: CASSRGLIETQYF
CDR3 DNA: TGTGCCAGCAGCCGCGGACTGATCGAGACCCAGTACTTC

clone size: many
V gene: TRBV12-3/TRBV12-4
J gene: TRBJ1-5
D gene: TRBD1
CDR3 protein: CASSRSDRWNQPQHF
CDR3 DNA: TGTGCCAGCAGTAGGTCGGACAGGTGGAATCAGCCCCAGCATTTT

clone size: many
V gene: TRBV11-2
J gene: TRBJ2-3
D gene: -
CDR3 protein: CASSLEIREPTDTQYF
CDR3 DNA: TGTGCCAGCAGCTTAGAGATTCGAGAGCCGACGGATACGCAGTATTTT

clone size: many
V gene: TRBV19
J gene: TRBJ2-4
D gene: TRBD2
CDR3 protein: CASSPGTSGSFAKNIQYF
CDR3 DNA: TGTGCCAGTAGTCCCGGGACTAGCGGGAGTTTCGCCAAAAACATTCAGTACTTC

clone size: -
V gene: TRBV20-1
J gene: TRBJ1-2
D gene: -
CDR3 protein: CSAREPLGGANYGYTF
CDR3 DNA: TGCAGTGCTAGAGAGCCTCTAGGGGGGGCTAACTATGGCTACACCTTC

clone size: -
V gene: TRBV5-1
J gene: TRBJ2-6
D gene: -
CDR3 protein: CASSREGGANILTF
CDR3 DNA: TGCGCCAGCAGTCGAGAAGGAGGGGCCAACATCCTGACTTTC

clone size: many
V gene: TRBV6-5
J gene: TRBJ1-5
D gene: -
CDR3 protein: CASSYAVSNQPQHF
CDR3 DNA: TGTGCCAGCAGTTATGCGGTCTCCAATCAGCCCCAGCATTTT

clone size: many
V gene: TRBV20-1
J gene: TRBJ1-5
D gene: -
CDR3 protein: CSARPSWGSNQPQHF
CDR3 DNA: TGCAGTGCCAGGCCGTCCTGGGGGAGCAATCAGCCCCAGCATTTT

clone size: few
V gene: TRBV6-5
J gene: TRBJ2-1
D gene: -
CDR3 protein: CASSYRTVLNYNEQFF
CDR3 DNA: TGTGCCAGCAGTTACCGGACAGTGTTAAACTACAATGAGCAGTTCTTC

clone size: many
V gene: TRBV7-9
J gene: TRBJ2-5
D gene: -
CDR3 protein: CASSTLGAQETQYF
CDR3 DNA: TGTGCCAGCAGCACCCTTGGGGCCCAAGAGACCCAGTACTTC

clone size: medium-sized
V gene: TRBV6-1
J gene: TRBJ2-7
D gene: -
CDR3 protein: CGSGYSYEQYF
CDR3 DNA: TGTGGGTCGGGGTACTCCTACGAGCAGTACTTC

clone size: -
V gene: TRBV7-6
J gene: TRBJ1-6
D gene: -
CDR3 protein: CASRRTVNSPLHF
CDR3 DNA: TGTGCCAGCAGACGGACGGTTAATTCACCCCTCCACTTT